The clone carrying this T cell receptor (beta chain) was counted only a few times. What it recognizes is unknown. The data derive from a study of regulatory T cells in long-lasting Graves disease. V trimming: 6 bases; J trimming: 0 bases; junction bases outside the gene matches: 5. In germline, CDR1 is MNHEY, CDR2 SVGEGT. The CDR3 has 15 residues. Time point meaning: newly diagnosed GD, antithyroid drugs for less than 3 months. RNA from PBMCs was the source of the TCR library. A roughly 8.7-milliliter sample of peripheral blood was drawn into EDTA tubes. The TCR beta library used iRepertoire HTBI primers with Arm-PCR amplification of CDR3. MiXCR, applied by TCRdb to the multiplex PCR reads, yields one record per CDR3 protein. The data show 400,000 to 500,000 distinct CDR3 sequences, with about 17% seen just once and 20% to 25% held by the top ten. General observations from the study: Patients with persistent disease shared some 3,000 public clonotypes, outpacing the roughly 970 shared by new patients.

This same sample was also taken into another study, of T cells in Graves' hyperthyroidism and ophthalmopathy. According to that study: In patients aged 18 to 65, hyperthyroidism was newly diagnosed, with duration under 2 months. The TCR CDR3 was amplified in a first-round RT-PCR using the HTBI primer set.

This specimen consisted of peripheral blood mononuclear cells (PBMCs), obtained at new diagnosis, from a patient treated with antithyroid drugs. This receptor was identified in a woman aged 18-29 years with Graves disease. J is TRBJ2-7 and V is TRBV6-2 or TRBV6-3; 10 bases are shared with TRBD2. The CDR3 sequence: CASRFTSGTSYEQYF. CDR3 coding DNA: TGTGCCAGCAGATTTACTAGCGGGACCTCCTACGAGCAGTACTTC.